This T cell receptor (beta chain) was identified during a study of monozygotic twins with inflammatory bowel disease. No DNA is given; TCRdb re-called the 5' RACE reads and lists each CDR3 protein once. The sample table includes 210,000 or so distinct CDR3 sequences. This receptor was obtained from a human donor with ulcerative colitis or Crohn's disease, or a healthy co-twin of an affected twin (not recorded which). Sample: blood.

CDR3 sequence reads: CASSSGPSGGAGTDTQYF. V and J are TRBV5-1 and TRBJ2-3; TCRdb picks TRBD2, but there is no DNA to check that call. There are 18 residues in the CDR3. The germline CDR1 and CDR2 sequences are SGHRS and YFSETQ.